A selection of T cell receptor beta chains follows, all from one sample in a study of siplizumab effects on memory and regulatory T cells. Clones were sequenced by immunoSEQ multiplex PCR, and TCRdb holds only the in-frame ones, with some missing. The table shows some 120,000 clones, with around 94% occurring only once. The sample comprised non-Treg CD4+ T cells sorted from blood. Receptors originate from a human donor in good health. The CDR3 runs from the conserved cysteine through the conserved F or W. Each record gives: D gene, V gene, J gene, clone size, CDR3 DNA, CDR3 protein. The D gene is left open where the match is weak. Expanded clones get a size class; other rows say once, few or many, or leave the size out.

TRBD2	TRBV6-6	TRBJ2-1	.	TGTGCCAGCAGCTACCCGCTAGCGGGAGGGGGCAATGAGCAGTTCTTC	CASSYPLAGGGNEQFF
TRBD1	TRBV5-6	TRBJ2-2	.	TGTGCCAGCAGCTTAACAGGGGGTGGACCCGGGGAGCTGTTTTTT	CASSLTGGGPGELFF
.	TRBV5-1	TRBJ1-1	.	TGCGCCAGCAGCTTGTTGGGTTCACACACTGAAGCTTTCTTT	CASSLLGSHTEAFF
TRBD1	TRBV5-6	TRBJ1-2	.	TGTGCCAGCAGCTTCGGACAGGGCAAATTGAGCTACACCTTC	CASSFGQGKLSYTF
.	TRBV11-2	TRBJ2-7	.	TGTGCCAGCAGCCGTAGGACTGACTCCGAGCAGTACTTC	CASSRRTDSEQYF
.	TRBV2	TRBJ2-2	.	TGTGCCAGCAGTGAACAACGGACGGTTCGGGAGCTGTTTTTT	CASSEQRTVRELFF
.	TRBV6-5	TRBJ2-7	once	TGTGCCAGCAGTTACCCGGATAGCTACTTC	CASSYPDSYF
.	TRBV7-8	TRBJ2-5	.	TGTGCCAGCAGCCCGCGAGATACCCAGTACTTC	CASSPRDTQYF
.	TRBV6-5	TRBJ1-1	few	TGTGCCAGCAGCCGGGGTTTGAACACTGAAGCTTTCTTT	CASSRGLNTEAFF
.	TRBV5-1	TRBJ2-5	.	TGCGCCAGCAGCCTGGGGGGACAAGAGACCCAGTACTTC	CASSLGGQETQYF
.	TRBV5-6	TRBJ2-5	.	TGTGCCAGCAGCTGGCAGGGAGTAAGAGAGACCCAGTACTTC	CASSWQGVRETQYF
.	TRBV29-1	TRBJ2-7	.	TGCAGCGTTTCCGGGAACTCCTACGAGCAGTACTTC	CSVSGNSYEQYF
TRBD2	TRBV7-2	TRBJ2-1	.	TGTGCCAGCAGCCCAGGTGGGACTAGCGGGAACAATGAGCAGTTCTTC	CASSPGGTSGNNEQFF
TRBD1	TRBV25-1	TRBJ1-1	once	TGTGCCAGCAGTGGACAGGGAAACACTGAAGCTTTCTTT	CASSGQGNTEAFF
TRBD1	TRBV5-5	TRBJ1-2	.	TGTGCCAGCAGTCCTAGGACAGGGGGATATGGCTACACCTTC	CASSPRTGGYGYTF
.	TRBV9	TRBJ2-5	.	TGTGCCAGCAGCCAAGGTAGTGTGGAGACCCAGTACTTC	CASSQGSVETQYF